This TCR beta chain appears in the sequencing data of a study of blood T cell repertoires in COVID-19. The table came from immunoSEQ multiplex PCR; TCRdb's copy has only in-frame clones and leaves some out. This sample has about 130,000 clones; approximately 83% occur once, and the top ten carry less than 8.5%. The CDR3 runs 16 residues. The germline V gene encodes CDR1 LNHNV and CDR2 YYDKDF (reference sequence). V was pared by 0 bases and J by 4 bases, with 4 bases of the junction left unmatched. The specimen was peripheral blood. The clonotype comes from an elderly man with active or convalescent COVID-19. This chain uses TRBV15 with TRBJ2-3, with 10 bases matching TRBD2. The CDR3: CATSRDLAGVSDTQYF. For the CDR3, the DNA is TGTGCCACCAGCAGAGATCTAGCGGGAGTGTCAGATACGCAGTATTTT.